The rows below give T cell receptor beta chains drawn from one sample of a study of shared clonotypes between healthy human individuals. Sequencing was performed with immunoSEQ multiplex PCR; in TCRdb, only in-frame clones are kept and a portion is missing. The sample carries 2 million to 3 million clones, just over 90% recorded once. Sequencing was carried out using naive CD4+ T cells sorted from blood. These receptors all come from a young man in good health. The CDR3 runs from the conserved cysteine through the conserved F or W. A D gene is named only where the DNA matches it firmly. Some rows mark clone size as missing; the rest say once, few, many or name a class of expanded clone.

abundance,d_gene,v_gene,j_gene,CDR3nt,CDR3aa
.,.,TRBV27,TRBJ2-1,TGTGCCAGCAGTTTATGGGGTGACAATGAGCAGTTCTTC,CASSLWGDNEQFF
.,TRBD1,TRBV18,TRBJ2-3,TGTGCCAGCTCACCCAGGGGGAGCACAGATACGCAGTATTTT,CASSPRGSTDTQYF
.,.,TRBV7-9,TRBJ2-1,TGTGCCAGCAGCTTTGGGGGTTCCTACAATGAGCAGTTCTTC,CASSFGGSYNEQFF
.,.,TRBV28,TRBJ2-1,TGTGCCAGCAGTTCCCATACTGAGCAGTTCTTC,CASSSHTEQFF
once,TRBD2,TRBV5-1,TRBJ2-5,TGCGCCAGCGTACCTAGCGGTCGTTTACAAGAGACCCAGTACTTC,CASVPSGRLQETQYF
.,.,TRBV4-3,TRBJ2-1,TGCGCCAGCAGCCAAGAGGGCACCAACAATGAGCAGTTCTTC,CASSQEGTNNEQFF
.,.,TRBV10-3,TRBJ2-7,TGTGCCATCAGCGCGACAGAGTTCTACGAGCAGTACTTC,CAISATEFYEQYF
once,.,TRBV28,TRBJ2-7,TGTGCCAGCAGTTTGGGGACGGACTATTCCTACGAGCAGTACTTC,CASSLGTDYSYEQYF
.,.,TRBV7-9,TRBJ2-5,TGTGCCAGCAGCGTGGGGGACACCCTAGAGACCCAGTACTTC,CASSVGDTLETQYF
.,.,TRBV11-2,TRBJ1-5,TGTGCCAGCAGCCCGGAGACGGGCTATAGCAATCAGCCCCAGCATTTT,CASSPETGYSNQPQHF
.,.,TRBV18,TRBJ2-6,TGTGCCAGCTCACCAATCTTCACGGTCTCTGGGGCCAACGTCCTGACTTTC,CASSPIFTVSGANVLTF
.,.,TRBV18,TRBJ2-7,TGTGCCAGCTCACAGGGCAGGGTGCCCTACGAGCAGTACTTC,CASSQGRVPYEQYF
.,TRBD2,TRBV5-1,TRBJ2-1,TGCGCCAGCAGCTTGGGACTAGCGGGGGTCTCCAATGAGCAGTTCTTC,CASSLGLAGVSNEQFF
.,.,TRBV19,TRBJ1-6,TGTGCCAGTAGTATGGGACCAGGGACGGAGTATAATTCACCCCTCCACTTT,CASSMGPGTEYNSPLHF
.,.,TRBV11-3,TRBJ2-2,TGTGCCAGCAGCTTAGACTCCGTGGGGCACCAGAACACCGGGGAGCTGTTTTTT,CASSLDSVGHQNTGELFF
.,.,TRBV6-5,TRBJ2-1,TGTGCCAGCAGTTACGGGGCAGCGAGTGAGCAGTTCTTC,CASSYGAASEQFF
.,.,TRBV19,TRBJ1-5,TGTGCCAGTAGTATCTCCAGGGATCAGCCCCAGCATTTT,CASSISRDQPQHF
.,.,TRBV10-3,TRBJ2-3,TGTGCCATCAGTGTGACAGCAGACTCTAGCACAGATACGCAGTATTTT,CAISVTADSSTDTQYF